The 32 T cell receptor beta chains reported below all come from one sample, sequenced in a study of T cell responses to AZD1222 COVID-19 vaccine. The data were produced by immunoSEQ multiplex PCR, yet TCRdb's version contains in-frame clones alone and is incomplete. The sample consists of approximately 180,000 clones, 85% to 95% of them appearing once. The sample in question was peripheral blood, obtained 28 days after the second dose of the MenACWY control vaccine. The receptor source for this set is an adult who received the MenACWY meningococcal vaccine as a control.

V is TRBV6-2 or TRBV6-3 and J is TRBJ2-7; TRBD2 matches at 7 bases. The length of the CDR3 is 14 residues. The J segment lost 4 bases and the V segment lost 2 bases, leaving 5 bases of the junction unmatched. Germline V gene sequence: CDR1 MNHEY, CDR2 SVGEGT. DNA for the CDR3: TGTGCCAGCAGTTACACGGGGGGACCGTACGAGCAGTACTTC. It specifies CASSYTGGPYEQYF.

In this sample, this clone turned up once. The chain joins TRBV4-1 to TRBJ1-1, with a tentative D call TRBD1 (6 bases). The V end was cut by 0 bases, the J end by 5 bases, with 13 bases between. Per the germline V gene, CDR1 is MGHRA and CDR2 is YSYEKL. The CDR3 spans 15 residues. The CDR3: CASSQDWGRGTEAFF. The CDR3 DNA is TGCGCCAGCAGCCAAGATTGGGGGCGTGGGACTGAAGCTTTCTTT.

This clone was recorded only once. The chain combines TRBV19 with TRBJ1-5; 9 bases match TRBD1. CDR3 length equals 14 residues. The germline V gene encodes CDR1 LNHDA and CDR2 SQIVND (reference sequence). Trimming cost V 2 bases and J 6 bases; bases outside gene matches: 2. The DNA for the CDR3 is TGTGCCAGTAGTATAAGACAGGGGGTTCAGCCCCAGCATTTT. Protein sequence: CASSIRQGVQPQHF.

The chain joins TRBV18 to TRBJ2-5, with D possibly matching TRBD2 (5 bases). The germline CDR1 and CDR2 sequences are KGHSH and LQKENI. V lost 3 bases and J lost 2, with 10 bases in between. This CDR3 contains 14 residues. Here the CDR3 reads CASSPGSGQETQYF. In nucleotides, the CDR3 is TGTGCCAGCTCACCTGGGAGCGGACAAGAGACCCAGTACTTC.

V is TRBV4-2 and J is TRBJ1-1, with D possibly being TRBD1 (6 bases). The CDR3 extends over 14 amino acids. Looked up from germline, CDR1 is LGHNA and CDR2 is YNFKEQ. Between the trimmed V and J ends, which lost 1 base and 1 base, there was a span of 7 bases. The CDR3 DNA is TGTGCCAGCAGCCAAGTGGACAGGAACACTGAAGCTTTCTTT. This codes for CASSQVDRNTEAFF.

This sequence joins TRBV28 and TRBJ1-2; D is possibly TRBD1 (5 bases). The ends were cut back, 4 bases at V and 4 bases at J, with 13 bases in the middle. Germline CDR1 MDHEN, CDR2 SYDVKM. CDR3 length: 14 amino acids. CDR3 in amino acids: CASSSRWGSYGYTF. The CDR3 DNA is TGTGCCAGCAGTTCCAGATGGGGGAGCTATGGCTACACCTTC.

The chain carries TRBV18 and TRBJ1-1; D uncertain. Germline CDR1 and CDR2: KGHSH and LQKENI. V was shortened by 5 bases and J by 1 base, with 5 bases between the two germline ends. The CDR3 runs to 12 residues. For the CDR3, the DNA is TGTGCCAGCTCATTGCAGAACACTGAAGCTTTCTTT. This translates into CASSLQNTEAFF.

V and J are TRBV7-9 and TRBJ2-3; a weak D match, TRBD1 (6 bases). The CDR3 is 16 residues long. V was clipped by 3 bases and J by 6 bases, with 19 bases between them. Germline lookup yields CDR1 SEHNR and CDR2 FQNEAQ (reference sequence). The CDR3 loop is CASSFLQGRGADTQYF. In DNA form, the CDR3 reads TGTGCCAGCAGCTTCTTGCAGGGCAGGGGCGCGGATACGCAGTATTTT.

This chain links TRBV2 with TRBJ1-1, with a weak D call TRBD1 (5 bases). The CDR3 spans 15 residues. CDR1 is SNHLY and CDR2 is FYNNEI in the germline V gene. Trimming shortened V by 1 base and J by 0 bases, and 9 bases separated the two germline ends. DNA of the CDR3: TGTGCCAGCAGTGAAGGTTGGGGGTTGAACACTGAAGCTTTCTTT. Protein product: CASSEGWGLNTEAFF.

V usage is TRBV20-1 and J usage is TRBJ2-1; the D gene is possibly TRBD2 (5 bases). Germline V gene lookup returns CDR1 DFQATT and CDR2 SNEGSKA (reference sequence). The CDR3 is made up of 13 amino acids. The V gene lost 3 bases and the J gene lost 8 bases, with 14 bases spanning the gap. The CDR3 spells CSASIWGDDEQFF. CDR3 sequence (DNA): TGCAGTGCTAGTATATGGGGAGACGATGAGCAGTTCTTC.

The chain employs TRBV6-5 and TRBJ2-3; either TRBD1 or TRBD2 may supply D (6 bases each). The CDR3 totals 14 residues. V lost 2 bases and J lost 5, with 11 bases in between. CDR1 MNHEY and CDR2 SVGAGI come from the germline V gene. CDR3 protein: CASSYTGAQDTQYF. The DNA for the CDR3 is TGTGCCAGCAGTTACACGGGGGCCCAAGATACGCAGTATTTT.

The chain has TRBV3-1 (or the pseudogene TRBV3-2) and TRBJ1-6, with 9 bases fitting TRBD1. J gave up 8 bases and V 4 bases, and 6 bases lay outside the gene matches. In germline, CDR1 is LGHDT, CDR2 YNNKEL (reference sequence). This CDR3 is built from 15 residues. CDR3 nucleotides: TGTGCCAGCAGCCCCCGGACAGGGGTTGATTCACCCCTCCACTTT. Its protein is CASSPRTGVDSPLHF.

The V call is TRBV7-3, the J call TRBJ1-2; no reliable D call. The CDR3 loop spans 13 amino acids. V dropped 2 bases and J dropped 8 bases, with 12 bases sitting between them. CDR1 is SGHTA, CDR2 FQGTGA, per germline. CDR3 amino acids: CASSLDRSEGYTF. CDR3 nucleotides: TGTGCCAGCAGCTTAGACCGGTCAGAGGGCTACACCTTC.

This rearrangement joins TRBV5-6 to TRBJ1-1; TRBD1 might be the D (6 bases). The CDR3 contains 13 residues. Between the trimmed V and J ends, which lost 6 bases and 5 bases, there was a span of 14 bases. Per the germline V gene, CDR1 is SGHDT and CDR2 is YYEEEE. Here the CDR3 DNA reads TGTGCCAGCACCTACAGGGATGGAACTGAAGCTTTCTTT. Protein product: CASTYRDGTEAFF.

Comments on this clone: Other DNA sequences in the sample encode the same CDR3. DNA of the CDR3: TGTGCCATCAGTGAGCGAGGGAACACTGAAGCTTTCTTT. Amino acids: CAISERGNTEAFF. V gene TRBV10-3 combines with J gene TRBJ1-1, with D hard to call. CDR1 is ENHRY, CDR2 SYGVKD, per germline. This CDR3 spans 13 amino acids. V was cut by 2 bases and J by 1 base, with 5 bases left in between.

This chain joins TRBV4-1 and TRBJ2-3; 10 nucleotides agree with TRBD2. The CDR3 runs to 17 residues. V was clipped by 2 bases and J by 6 bases; unmatched bases: 11. Germline assignment: CDR1 MGHRA and CDR2 YSYEKL. CDR3 nucleotide sequence: TGCGCCAGCAGCCAAACTGTCCAGGGACTAGCGTTGGATACGCAGTATTTT. Translating it yields CASSQTVQGLALDTQYF.

The V and J genes are TRBV6-7 and TRBJ2-5, with 9 bases aligning to TRBD1. TRBV6-7 is flagged as an ORF with uncertain function. With V trimmed by 2 bases and J by 2 bases, 12 bases remained unmatched. The CDR3 loop spans 18 amino acids. Here the CDR3 reads CASSYHRGPSDLQETQYF. CDR3 nucleotides: TGTGCCAGCAGTTACCACAGGGGGCCCTCAGACCTACAAGAGACCCAGTACTTC.

Comment on this clone: Other nucleotide sequences in the sample specify the same CDR3. This chain joins TRBV9 and TRBJ2-3; TRBD2 is a possible D gene (5 bases). The CDR3 contains 15 residues. Per the germline V gene, CDR1 is SGDLS and CDR2 is YYNGEE. With 1 base removed from V and 2 bases from J, the gap between germline ends came to 11 bases. CDR3 DNA: TGTGCCAGCAGCGTAAGAGGGCTAAACACAGATACGCAGTATTTT. The encoded protein is CASSVRGLNTDTQYF.

The CDR3 coding sequence is TGCGCCAGCAGCCAAGGGTTACTACGGGGGTCCCCCGGGGAGCTGTTTTTT. Translating it yields CASSQGLLRGSPGELFF. This chain joins TRBV4-1 and TRBJ2-2, with D possibly TRBD2 on 6 matching bases. CDR1 and CDR2 from the germline V gene are MGHRA and YSYEKL. V shed 1 base and J shed 6 bases, with 18 bases lying between them. The CDR3 covers 17 residues.

The CDR3 region has the DNA TGCGCCAGCAGTGACACCTACGAGCAGTACTTC. It codes for CASSDTYEQYF. This chain connects TRBV10-2 to TRBJ2-7; no reliable D call. Germline loops: CDR1 WSHSY, CDR2 SAAADI. CDR3 length: 11 amino acids. V was shortened by 3 bases and J by 2 bases, with 2 bases between the two germline ends.

The sample holds one count of this clone. The chain joins TRBV29-1 to TRBJ1-1; D perhaps matches TRBD1 (6 bases). Trimming shortened V by 3 bases and J by 5 bases, and 25 bases separated the two germline ends. Germline V gene lookup returns CDR1 SQVTM and CDR2 ANQGSEA. This CDR3 comprises 17 residues. CDR3 sequence (DNA): TGCAGCGTTGATTTCAAGATCGCTCTCTCCAGGGGTACTGAAGCTTTCTTT. Protein product: CSVDFKIALSRGTEAFF.

This clone was counted once. DNA of the CDR3: TGTGCCAGCAGCGTCTGGGTTTTGCGAGCTTTCTTT. It encodes CASSVWVLRAFF. V is TRBV21-1 and J is TRBJ1-1. TRBV21-1 is recorded as a pseudogene. CDR3 length: 12 residues.

The chain carries TRBV6-5 and TRBJ2-1; 7 bases are a match to TRBD1. Unmatched junction bases numbered 5, after V lost 6 bases and J lost 6 bases. Germline assignment: CDR1 MNHEY and CDR2 SVGAGI. The CDR3 contains 13 residues. The CDR3 is CASRQGPSNEQFF. For the CDR3, the DNA is TGTGCCAGCAGACAGGGGCCTTCCAATGAGCAGTTCTTC.

This clone has just one count. The chain links TRBV18 to TRBJ1-1; 8 bases align to TRBD1. CDR1 is KGHSH and CDR2 is LQKENI in the germline V gene. The CDR3 runs 15 residues. V lost 5 bases to trimming and J lost 0 bases; unmatched junction nucleotides: 5. The CDR3 spells CASSARTGLNTEAFF. The CDR3 coding sequence is TGTGCCAGCTCAGCACGGACAGGGCTGAACACTGAAGCTTTCTTT.

There are a few counts of this clone. The genes are TRBV18 and TRBJ1-3; D gene ambiguous. CDR1 is KGHSH and CDR2 is LQKENI in the germline V gene. The CDR3 extends over 14 amino acids. The V end lost 5 bases, the J end lost 4 bases, and 12 bases lay between the germline ends. The CDR3 sequence is CASSTDGGGNTIYF. CDR3 DNA: TGTGCCAGCTCAACGGACGGAGGAGGAAACACCATATATTTT.

The CDR3 sequence is CASSLTSGGTDTQYF. Here the CDR3 DNA reads TGTGCCAGCAGCTTGACTAGCGGGGGTACAGATACGCAGTATTTT. V and J are TRBV2 and TRBJ2-3; TRBD2 matches 12 bases. V shed 6 bases, J shed 3 bases, and the junction held 4 bases outside the gene matches. This CDR3 contains 15 residues. The V gene's germline CDR1 is SNHLY and CDR2 FYNNEI.

The chain has TRBV7-3 and TRBJ2-7, with 10 bases lining up with TRBD2. The CDR3 consists of 16 residues. Unmatched junction bases numbered 11, after V lost 5 bases and J lost 4 bases. Germline CDR1 SGHTA, CDR2 FQGTGA. The CDR3 region has the DNA TGTGCCAGCAGCCCTAAGGGGGCTAGCGGGGGATACGAGCAGTACTTC. Its protein product is CASSPKGASGGYEQYF.

The CDR3 spells CASSLAPSGTNEKLFF. The CDR3 region has the DNA TGCGCCAGCAGCTTGGCCCCGTCCGGCACTAATGAAAAACTGTTTTTT. V is TRBV5-1 and J is TRBJ1-4; D gene uncertain. The germline V gene encodes CDR1 SGHRS and CDR2 YFSETQ. The V and J ends lost 0 bases and 2 bases respectively, with 11 bases between them. CDR3 length: 16 residues.

The V and J genes are TRBV28 and TRBJ1-2; TRBD1 might be the D (6 bases). The CDR3 sequence is 15 residues long. V was clipped by 5 bases and J by 2 bases, with 15 bases between them. Germline lookup yields CDR1 MDHEN and CDR2 SYDVKM. The CDR3, as DNA: TGTGCCAGCAGTCGCCCAAGGGGGGCCAACTATGGCTACACCTTC. This gives the protein CASSRPRGANYGYTF.

The chain uses TRBV2 and TRBJ1-1, with D hard to call. CDR3 size: 15 residues. Germline CDR1 reads SNHLY; CDR2 reads FYNNEI. The germline V and J ends were trimmed by 3 bases and 0 bases, with 11 bases remaining between them. The CDR3 coding sequence is TGTGCCAGCAGTGACGGCGGAGGCATGAACACTGAAGCTTTCTTT. This translates into CASSDGGGMNTEAFF.

The chain carries TRBV5-1 and TRBJ2-7; D is perhaps TRBD1 (5 bases). The CDR3 is 14 amino acids. Germline lookup yields CDR1 SGHRS and CDR2 YFSETQ. V was cut by 2 bases and J by 2 bases, with 11 bases left in between. CDR3 residues: CASSLQVSAYEQYF. CDR3 in DNA: TGCGCCAGCAGCTTACAGGTCTCCGCCTACGAGCAGTACTTC.

The rearrangement uses TRBV28 and TRBJ1-2; 11 bases align to TRBD1. With V trimmed by 5 bases and J by 4 bases, 6 bases remained unmatched. The CDR3 has 15 residues. Looked up from germline, CDR1 is MDHEN and CDR2 is SYDVKM. In nucleotides, the CDR3 is TGTGCCAGCAGTACCGCCGGGACAGGGGGCTATGGCTACACCTTC. Its protein is CASSTAGTGGYGYTF.